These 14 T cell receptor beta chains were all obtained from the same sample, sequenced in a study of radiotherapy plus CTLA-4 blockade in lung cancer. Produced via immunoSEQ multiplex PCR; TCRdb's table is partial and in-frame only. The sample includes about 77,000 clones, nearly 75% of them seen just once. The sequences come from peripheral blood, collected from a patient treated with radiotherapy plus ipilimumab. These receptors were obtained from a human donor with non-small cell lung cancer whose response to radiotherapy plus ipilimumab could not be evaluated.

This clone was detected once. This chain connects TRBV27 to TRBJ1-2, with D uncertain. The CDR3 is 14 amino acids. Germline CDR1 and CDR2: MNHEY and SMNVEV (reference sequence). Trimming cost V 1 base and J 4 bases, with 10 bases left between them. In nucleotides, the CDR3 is TGTGCCAGCAGTTTATTTGGCGGATCCTATGGCTACACCTTC. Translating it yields CASSLFGGSYGYTF.

CDR3 nucleotides: TGTGCCAGCAGTGACGCCAGTCCGAGGGATACCACAGATACGCAGTATTTT. Translation: CASSDASPRDTTDTQYF. The gene calls are TRBV6-1 and TRBJ2-3; D is perhaps TRBD2 (5 bases). V gave up 3 bases and J gave up 2 bases, with 18 bases separating them. Germline values: CDR1 MNHNS, CDR2 SASEGT. The length of the CDR3 is 17 residues.

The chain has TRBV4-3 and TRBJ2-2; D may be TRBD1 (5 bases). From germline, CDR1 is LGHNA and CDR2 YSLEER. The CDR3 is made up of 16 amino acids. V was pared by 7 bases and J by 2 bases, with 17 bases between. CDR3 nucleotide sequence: TGCGCCAGCAATTATCCAGGGCTCCTCAACACCGGGGAGCTGTTTTTT. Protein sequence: CASNYPGLLNTGELFF.

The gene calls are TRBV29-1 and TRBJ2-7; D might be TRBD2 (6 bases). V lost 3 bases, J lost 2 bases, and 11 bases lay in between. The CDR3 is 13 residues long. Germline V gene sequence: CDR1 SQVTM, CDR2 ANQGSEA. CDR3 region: CSVDGSSAYEQYF. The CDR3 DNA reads TGCAGCGTTGACGGGAGCAGTGCCTACGAGCAGTACTTC.

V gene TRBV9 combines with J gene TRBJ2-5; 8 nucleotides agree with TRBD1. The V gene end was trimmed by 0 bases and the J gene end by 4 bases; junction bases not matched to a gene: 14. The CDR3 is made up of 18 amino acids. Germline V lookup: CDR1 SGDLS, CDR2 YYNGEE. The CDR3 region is CASSVEEIGTGQGETQYF. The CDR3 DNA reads TGTGCCAGCAGCGTAGAAGAGATCGGTACCGGACAGGGAGAGACCCAGTACTTC.

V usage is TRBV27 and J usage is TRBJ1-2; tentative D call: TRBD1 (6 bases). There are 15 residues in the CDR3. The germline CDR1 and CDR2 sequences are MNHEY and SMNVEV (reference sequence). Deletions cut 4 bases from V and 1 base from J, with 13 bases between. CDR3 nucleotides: TGTGCCAGCAGTTCAAGACAGGCCGGTAACTATGGCTACACCTTC. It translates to CASSSRQAGNYGYTF.

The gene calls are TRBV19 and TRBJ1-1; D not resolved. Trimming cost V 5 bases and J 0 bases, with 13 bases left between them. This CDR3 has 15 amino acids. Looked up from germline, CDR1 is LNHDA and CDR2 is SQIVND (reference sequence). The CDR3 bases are TGTGCCAGTAGTCCCGGGAACAGCTTGAACACTGAAGCTTTCTTT. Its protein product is CASSPGNSLNTEAFF.

The CDR3 coding sequence is TGTGCCAGCACGGGGACAGGGGACTATGGCTACACCTTC. This encodes CASTGTGDYGYTF. The chain couples TRBV18 to TRBJ1-2; 10 nucleotides align to TRBD1. Germline CDR1 reads KGHSH; CDR2 reads LQKENI. The CDR3 contains 13 residues. J lost 3 bases, V lost 8 bases, and 3 bases had no gene match.

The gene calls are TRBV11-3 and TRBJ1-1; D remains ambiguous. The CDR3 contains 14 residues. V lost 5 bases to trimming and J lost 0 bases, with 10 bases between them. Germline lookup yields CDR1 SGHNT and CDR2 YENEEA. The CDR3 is CASSPQTVNTEAFF. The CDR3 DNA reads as TGTGCCAGCAGCCCCCAGACTGTGAACACTGAAGCTTTCTTT.

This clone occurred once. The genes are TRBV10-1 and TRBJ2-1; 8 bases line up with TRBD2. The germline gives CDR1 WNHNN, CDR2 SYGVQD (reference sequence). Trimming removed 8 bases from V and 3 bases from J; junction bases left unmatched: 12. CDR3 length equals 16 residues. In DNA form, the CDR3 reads TGCGCCAGCCTACCCCCACGGGGGGGTTACTACAATGAGCAGTTCTTC. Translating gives CASLPPRGGYYNEQFF.

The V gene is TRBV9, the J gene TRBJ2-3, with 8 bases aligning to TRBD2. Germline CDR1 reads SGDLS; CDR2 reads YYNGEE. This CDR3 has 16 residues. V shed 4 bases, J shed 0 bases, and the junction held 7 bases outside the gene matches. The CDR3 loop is CASSPRLATSTDTQYF. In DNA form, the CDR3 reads TGTGCCAGCAGCCCCCGACTAGCGACTAGCACAGATACGCAGTATTTT.

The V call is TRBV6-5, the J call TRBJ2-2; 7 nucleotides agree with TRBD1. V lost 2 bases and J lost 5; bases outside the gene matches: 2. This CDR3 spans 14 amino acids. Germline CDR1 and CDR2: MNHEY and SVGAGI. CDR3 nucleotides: TGTGCCAGCAGTTACCTACAGGGGACCGGGGAGCTGTTTTTT. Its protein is CASSYLQGTGELFF.

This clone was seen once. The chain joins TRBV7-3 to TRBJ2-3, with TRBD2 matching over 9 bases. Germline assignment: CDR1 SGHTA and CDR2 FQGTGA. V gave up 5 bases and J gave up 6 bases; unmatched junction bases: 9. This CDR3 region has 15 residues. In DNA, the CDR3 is TGTGCCAGCAGCGGAACCGGGACTAGCCCCGATACGCAGTATTTT. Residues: CASSGTGTSPDTQYF.

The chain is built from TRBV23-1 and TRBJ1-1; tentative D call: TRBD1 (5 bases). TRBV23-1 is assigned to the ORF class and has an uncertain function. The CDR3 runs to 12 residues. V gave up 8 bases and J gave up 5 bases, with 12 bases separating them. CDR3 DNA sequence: TGCGCCAGCCCCTTCCGGGGGACTGAAGCTTTCTTT. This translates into CASPFRGTEAFF.